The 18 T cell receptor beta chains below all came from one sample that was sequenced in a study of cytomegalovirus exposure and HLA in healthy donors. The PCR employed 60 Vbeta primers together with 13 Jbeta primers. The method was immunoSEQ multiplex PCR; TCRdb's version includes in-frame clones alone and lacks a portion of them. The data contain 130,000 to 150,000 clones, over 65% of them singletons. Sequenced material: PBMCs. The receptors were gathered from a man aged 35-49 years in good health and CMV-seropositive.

The CDR3, as DNA: TGTGCCAGCAGCCAAGATCCCAGAGGGAAGCCCCAGCATTTT. Encoded protein: CASSQDPRGKPQHF. The chain employs TRBV4-2 and TRBJ1-5; D is uncertain. This CDR3 has 14 amino acids. From germline, CDR1 is LGHNA and CDR2 YNFKEQ. V was clipped by 0 bases and J by 8 bases, with 11 bases between them.

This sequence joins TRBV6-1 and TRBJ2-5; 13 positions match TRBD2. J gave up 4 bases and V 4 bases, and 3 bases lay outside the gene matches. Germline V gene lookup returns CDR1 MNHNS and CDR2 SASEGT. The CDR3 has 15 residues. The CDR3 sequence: CASSVRLAGGETQYF. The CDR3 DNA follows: TGTGCCAGCAGTGTCAGACTAGCGGGAGGAGAGACCCAGTACTTC.

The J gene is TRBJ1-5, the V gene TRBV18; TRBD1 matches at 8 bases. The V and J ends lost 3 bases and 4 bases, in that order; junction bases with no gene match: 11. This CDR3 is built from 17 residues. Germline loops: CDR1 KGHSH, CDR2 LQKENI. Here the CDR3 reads CASSPNPGQERNQPQHF. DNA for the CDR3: TGTGCCAGCTCACCGAATCCGGGACAGGAAAGGAATCAGCCCCAGCATTTT.

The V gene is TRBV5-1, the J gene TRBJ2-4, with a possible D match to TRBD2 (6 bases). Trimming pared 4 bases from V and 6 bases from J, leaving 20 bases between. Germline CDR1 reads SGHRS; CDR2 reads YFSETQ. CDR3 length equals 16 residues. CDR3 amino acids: CASSPGGGRGGNIQYF. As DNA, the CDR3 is TGCGCCAGCAGCCCCGGGGGTGGGCGGGGCGGAAACATTCAGTACTTC. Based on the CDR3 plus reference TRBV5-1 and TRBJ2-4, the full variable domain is KAGVTQTPRYLIKTRGQQVTLSCSPISGHRSVSWYQQTPGQGLQFLFEYFSETQRNKGNFPGRFSGRQFSNSRSEMNVSTLELGDSALYLCASSPGGGRGGNIQYFGAGTRLSVL.

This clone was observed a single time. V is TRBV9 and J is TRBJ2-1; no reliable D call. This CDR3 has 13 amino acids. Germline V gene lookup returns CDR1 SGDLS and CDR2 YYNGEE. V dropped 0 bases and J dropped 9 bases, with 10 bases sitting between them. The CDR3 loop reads CASSVAPGSEQFF. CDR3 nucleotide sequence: TGTGCCAGCAGCGTAGCCCCCGGTAGTGAGCAGTTCTTC.

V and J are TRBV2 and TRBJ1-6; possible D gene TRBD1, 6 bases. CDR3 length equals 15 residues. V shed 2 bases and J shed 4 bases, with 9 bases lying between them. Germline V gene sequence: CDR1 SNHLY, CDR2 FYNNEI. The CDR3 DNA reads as TGTGCCAGCAGTGAACAGGGGCTATATAATTCACCCCTCCACTTT. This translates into CASSEQGLYNSPLHF.

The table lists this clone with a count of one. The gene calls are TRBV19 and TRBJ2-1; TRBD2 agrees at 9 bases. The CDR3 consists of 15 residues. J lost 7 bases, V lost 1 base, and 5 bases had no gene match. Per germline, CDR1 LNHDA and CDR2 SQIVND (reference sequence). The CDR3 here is CASSIASSGSNEQFF. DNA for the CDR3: TGTGCCAGTAGTATAGCGAGTAGCGGGAGTAATGAGCAGTTCTTC.

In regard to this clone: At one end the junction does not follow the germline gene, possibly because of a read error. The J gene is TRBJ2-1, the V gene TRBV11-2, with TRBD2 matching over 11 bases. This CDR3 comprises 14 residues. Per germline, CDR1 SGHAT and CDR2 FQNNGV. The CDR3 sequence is CASSLAGGYNEQFF. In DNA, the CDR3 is TGTGCCAGCAGTTTAGCGGGAGGGTACAATGAGCAGTTCTTC.

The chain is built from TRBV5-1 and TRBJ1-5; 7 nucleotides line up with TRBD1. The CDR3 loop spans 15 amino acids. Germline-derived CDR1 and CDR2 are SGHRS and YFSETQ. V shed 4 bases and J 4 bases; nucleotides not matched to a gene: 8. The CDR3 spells CASSPAGQLNQPQHF. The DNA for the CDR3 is TGCGCCAGCAGCCCGGCGGGACAGTTAAATCAGCCCCAGCATTTT.

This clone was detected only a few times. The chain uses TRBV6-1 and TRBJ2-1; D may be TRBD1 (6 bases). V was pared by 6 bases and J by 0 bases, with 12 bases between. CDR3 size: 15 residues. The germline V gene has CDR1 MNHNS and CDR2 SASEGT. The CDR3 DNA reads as TGTGCCAGCAGAGCGACAGGTTTCTCCTACAATGAGCAGTTCTTC. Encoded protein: CASRATGFSYNEQFF.

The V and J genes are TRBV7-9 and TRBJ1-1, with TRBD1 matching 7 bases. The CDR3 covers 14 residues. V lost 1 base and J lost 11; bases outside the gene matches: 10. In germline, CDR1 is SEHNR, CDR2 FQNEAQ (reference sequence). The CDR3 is CASSLEFEGAGAFF. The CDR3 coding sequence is TGTGCCAGCAGCTTAGAGTTTGAGGGGGCTGGCGCTTTCTTT.

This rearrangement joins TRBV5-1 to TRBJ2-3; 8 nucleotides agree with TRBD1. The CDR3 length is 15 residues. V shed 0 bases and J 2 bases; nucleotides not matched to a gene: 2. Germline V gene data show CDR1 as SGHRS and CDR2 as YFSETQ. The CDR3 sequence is CASSLGGQVTDTQYF. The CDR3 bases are TGCGCCAGCAGCTTGGGGGGACAGGTCACAGATACGCAGTATTTT. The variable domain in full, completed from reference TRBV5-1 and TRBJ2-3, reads KAGVTQTPRYLIKTRGQQVTLSCSPISGHRSVSWYQQTPGQGLQFLFEYFSETQRNKGNFPGRFSGRQFSNSRSEMNVSTLELGDSALYLCASSLGGQVTDTQYFGPGTRLTVL.

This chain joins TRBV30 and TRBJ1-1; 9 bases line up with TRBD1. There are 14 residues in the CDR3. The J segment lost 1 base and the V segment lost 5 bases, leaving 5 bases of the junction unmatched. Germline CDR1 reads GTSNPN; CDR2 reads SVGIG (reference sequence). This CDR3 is CAWWGQGRNTEAFF. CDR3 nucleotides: TGTGCCTGGTGGGGACAGGGTCGGAACACTGAAGCTTTCTTT. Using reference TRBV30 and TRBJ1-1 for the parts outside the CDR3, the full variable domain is SQTIHQWPATLVQPVGSPLSLECTVEGTSNPNLYWYRQAAGRGLQLLFYSVGIGQISSEVPQNLSASRPQDRQFILSSKKLLLSDSGFYLCAWWGQGRNTEAFFGQGTRLTVV.

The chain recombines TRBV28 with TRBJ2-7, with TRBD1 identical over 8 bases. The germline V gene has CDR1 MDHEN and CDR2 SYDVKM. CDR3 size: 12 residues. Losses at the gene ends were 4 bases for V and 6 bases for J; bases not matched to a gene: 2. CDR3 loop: CASSSQGGEQYF. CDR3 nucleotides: TGTGCCAGCAGTTCACAGGGGGGCGAGCAGTACTTC.

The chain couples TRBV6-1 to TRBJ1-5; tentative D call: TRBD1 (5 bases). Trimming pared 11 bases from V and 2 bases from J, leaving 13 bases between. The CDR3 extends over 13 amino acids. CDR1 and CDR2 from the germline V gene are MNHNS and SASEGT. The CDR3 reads CAARTPGNQPQHF. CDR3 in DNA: TGTGCCGCTCGGACACCTGGCAATCAGCCCCAGCATTTT.

CDR3 bases: TGCAGCGTTGAAGAACTACAGGGTGAAGCTTTCTTT. Amino acid sequence: CSVEELQGEAFF. The rearrangement joins TRBV29-1 to TRBJ1-1; the D gene is possibly TRBD1 (6 bases). V lost 0 bases and J 7 bases, leaving 9 bases between the germline ends. Germline V CDR1 and CDR2: SQVTM, ANQGSEA. The CDR3 is 12 amino acids.

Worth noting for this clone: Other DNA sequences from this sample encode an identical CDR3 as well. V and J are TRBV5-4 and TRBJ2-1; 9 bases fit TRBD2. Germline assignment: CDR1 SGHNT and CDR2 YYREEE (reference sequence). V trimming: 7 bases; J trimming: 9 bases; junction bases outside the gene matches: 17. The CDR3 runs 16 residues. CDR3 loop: CASVSSAGGPDGEQFF. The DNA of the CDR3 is TGTGCCAGCGTATCCTCGGCGGGAGGGCCGGATGGTGAGCAGTTCTTC. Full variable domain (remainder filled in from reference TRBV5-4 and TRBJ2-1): ETGVTQSPTHLIKTRGQQVTLRCSSQSGHNTVSWYQQALGQGPQFIFQYYREEENGRGNFPPRFSGLQFPNYSSELNVNALELDDSALYLCASVSSAGGPDGEQFFGPGTRLTVL.

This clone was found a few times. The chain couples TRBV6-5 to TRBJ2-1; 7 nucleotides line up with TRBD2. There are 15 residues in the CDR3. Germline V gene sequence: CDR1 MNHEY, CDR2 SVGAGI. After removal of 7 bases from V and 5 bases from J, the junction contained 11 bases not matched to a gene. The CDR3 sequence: CASIRSGTTNNEQFF. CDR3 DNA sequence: TGTGCCAGCATCCGCAGCGGGACCACCAACAATGAGCAGTTCTTC.